This TCR beta chain stems from a study of T-cell reconstitution after alpha-beta-depleted transplantation in children. General study findings and limits: One year post-transplant, T-cell counts and diversity were largely derived from T cells produced anew. Roughly two months post-transplant, alpha-beta T cells reportedly originated from several hundred graft clones that had expanded. Some patients showed high day-60 TCRbeta diversity, which derived from surviving recipient T cells and thymic progenitors.

Library preparation (for TCRbeta) was performed with unique molecular identifiers. TCRdb re-called the PCR reads through MiXCR, storing one row per CDR3 protein. The sample shows more than 85,000 distinct CDR3 sequences, about 8% of them seen only once. Concerning this clonotype: Its target is not known.

The V end was cut by 2 bases, the J end by 1 base, with 15 bases between. The CDR3 covers 17 residues. Germline V gene lookup returns CDR1 MNHNS and CDR2 SASEGT. The chain employs TRBV6-1 and TRBJ2-4, with D hard to call. The sequence was obtained from a boy aged 2 to 10 with acute lymphoblastic leukemia, due to receive a stem cell transplant. Sequenced here: PBMCs, sampled before TCRalphabeta/CD19-depleted stem cell transplant. CDR3: CASSEREIYSAKNIQYF. The CDR3 nucleotides are TGTGCCAGCAGTGAACGCGAAATTTACTCCGCCAAAAACATTCAGTACTTC.